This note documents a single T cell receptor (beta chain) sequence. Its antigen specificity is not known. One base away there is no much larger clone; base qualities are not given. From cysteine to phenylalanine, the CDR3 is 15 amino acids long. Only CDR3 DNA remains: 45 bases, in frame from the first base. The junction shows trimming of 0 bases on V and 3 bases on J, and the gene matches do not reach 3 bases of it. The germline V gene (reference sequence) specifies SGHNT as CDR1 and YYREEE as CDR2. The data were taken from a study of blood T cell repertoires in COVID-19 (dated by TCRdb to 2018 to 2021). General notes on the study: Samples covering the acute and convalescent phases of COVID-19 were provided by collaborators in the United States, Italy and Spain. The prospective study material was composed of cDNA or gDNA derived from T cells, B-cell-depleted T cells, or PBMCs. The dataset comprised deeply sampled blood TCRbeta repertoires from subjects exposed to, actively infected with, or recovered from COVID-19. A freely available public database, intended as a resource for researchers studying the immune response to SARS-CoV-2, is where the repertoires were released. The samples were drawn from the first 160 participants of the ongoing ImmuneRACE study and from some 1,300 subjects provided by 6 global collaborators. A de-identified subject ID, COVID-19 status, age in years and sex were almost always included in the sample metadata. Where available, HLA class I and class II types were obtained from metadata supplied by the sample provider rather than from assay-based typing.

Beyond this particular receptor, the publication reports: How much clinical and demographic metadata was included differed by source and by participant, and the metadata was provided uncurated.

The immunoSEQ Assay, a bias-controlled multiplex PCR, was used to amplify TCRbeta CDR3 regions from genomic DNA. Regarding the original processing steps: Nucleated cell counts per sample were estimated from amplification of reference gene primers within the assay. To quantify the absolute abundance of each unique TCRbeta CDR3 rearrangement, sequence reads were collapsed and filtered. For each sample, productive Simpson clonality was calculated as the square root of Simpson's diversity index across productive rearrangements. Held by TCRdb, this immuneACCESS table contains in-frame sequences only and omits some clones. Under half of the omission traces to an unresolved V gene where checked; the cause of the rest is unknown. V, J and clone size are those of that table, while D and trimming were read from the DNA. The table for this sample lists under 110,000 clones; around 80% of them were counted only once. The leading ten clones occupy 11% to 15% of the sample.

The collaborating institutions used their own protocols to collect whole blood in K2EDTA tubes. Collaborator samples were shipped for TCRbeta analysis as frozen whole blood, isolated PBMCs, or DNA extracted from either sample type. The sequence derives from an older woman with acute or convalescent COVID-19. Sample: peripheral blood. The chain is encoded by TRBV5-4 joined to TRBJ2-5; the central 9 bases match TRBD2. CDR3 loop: CASSLVLAGEETQYF. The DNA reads TGTGCCAGCAGCTTGGTGTTAGCGGGAGAAGAGACCCAGTACTTC. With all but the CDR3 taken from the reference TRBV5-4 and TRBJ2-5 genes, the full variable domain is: ETGVTQSPTHLIKTRGQQVTLRCSSQSGHNTVSWYQQALGQGPQFIFQYYREEENGRGNFPPRFSGLQFPNYSSELNVNALELDDSALYLCASSLVLAGEETQYFGPGTRLLVL.